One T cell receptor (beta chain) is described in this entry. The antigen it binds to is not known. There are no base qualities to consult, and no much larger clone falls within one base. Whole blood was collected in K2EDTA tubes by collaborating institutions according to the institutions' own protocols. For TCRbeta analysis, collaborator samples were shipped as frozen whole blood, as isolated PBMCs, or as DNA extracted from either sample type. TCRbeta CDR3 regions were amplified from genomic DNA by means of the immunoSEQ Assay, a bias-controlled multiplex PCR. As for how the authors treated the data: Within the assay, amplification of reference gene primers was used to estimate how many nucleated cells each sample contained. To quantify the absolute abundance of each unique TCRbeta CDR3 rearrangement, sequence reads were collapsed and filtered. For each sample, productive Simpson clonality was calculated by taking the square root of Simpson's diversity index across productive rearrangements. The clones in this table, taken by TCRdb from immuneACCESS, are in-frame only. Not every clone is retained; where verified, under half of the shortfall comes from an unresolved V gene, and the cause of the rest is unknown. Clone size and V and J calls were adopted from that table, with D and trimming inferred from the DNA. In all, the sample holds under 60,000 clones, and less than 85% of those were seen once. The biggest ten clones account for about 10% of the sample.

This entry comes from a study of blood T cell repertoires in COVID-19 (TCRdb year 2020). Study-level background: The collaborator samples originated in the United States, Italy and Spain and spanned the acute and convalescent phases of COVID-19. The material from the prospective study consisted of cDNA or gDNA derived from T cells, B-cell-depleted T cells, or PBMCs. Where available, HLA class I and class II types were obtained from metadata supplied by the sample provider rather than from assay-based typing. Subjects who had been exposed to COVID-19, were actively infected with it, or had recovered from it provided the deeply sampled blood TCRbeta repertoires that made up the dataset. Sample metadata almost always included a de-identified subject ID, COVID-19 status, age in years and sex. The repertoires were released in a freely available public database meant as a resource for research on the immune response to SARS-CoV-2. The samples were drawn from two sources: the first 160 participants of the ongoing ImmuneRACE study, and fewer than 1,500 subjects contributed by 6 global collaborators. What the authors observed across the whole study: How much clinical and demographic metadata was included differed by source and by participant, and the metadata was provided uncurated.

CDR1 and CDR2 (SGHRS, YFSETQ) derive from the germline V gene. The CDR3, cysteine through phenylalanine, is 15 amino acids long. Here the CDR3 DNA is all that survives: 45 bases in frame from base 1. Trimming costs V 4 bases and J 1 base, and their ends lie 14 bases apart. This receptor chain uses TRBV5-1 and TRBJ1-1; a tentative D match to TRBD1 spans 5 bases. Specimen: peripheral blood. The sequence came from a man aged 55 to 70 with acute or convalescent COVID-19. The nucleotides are TGCGCCAGCAGCCTCCAAGGACAAACGAACACTGAAGCTTTCTTT. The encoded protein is CASSLQGQTNTEAFF.